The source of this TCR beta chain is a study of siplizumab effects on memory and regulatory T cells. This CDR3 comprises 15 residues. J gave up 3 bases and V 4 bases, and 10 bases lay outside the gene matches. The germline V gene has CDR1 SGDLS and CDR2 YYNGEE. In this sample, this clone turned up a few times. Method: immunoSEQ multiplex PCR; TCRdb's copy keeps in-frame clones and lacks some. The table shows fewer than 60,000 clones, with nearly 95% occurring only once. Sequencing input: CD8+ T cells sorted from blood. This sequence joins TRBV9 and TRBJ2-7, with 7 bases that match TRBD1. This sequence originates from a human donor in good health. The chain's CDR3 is CASSLFGTANYEQYF. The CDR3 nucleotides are TGTGCCAGCAGCCTCTTCGGGACAGCAAACTACGAGCAGTACTTC.